The rows below give T cell receptor beta chains drawn from one sample of a study of shared clonotypes between healthy human individuals. Profiling relied on immunoSEQ multiplex PCR, and the TCRdb table lists in-frame clones only, not all of them. The sample lists about 480,000 clones, about 75% occurring once. Material: PBMCs. The source is a woman between 35 and 50 years old in good health. Some clones in this sample may be carry-over from other donors' samples. Both conserved end residues are part of each CDR3. D genes are given only for firm matches. Not all rows give a size; the values are once, few, many and, for expanded clones, a class.

D,size,J,length,V,CDR3,DNA
TRBD1,NA,TRBJ1-5,16,TRBV29-1,CSVGDREGGSNQPQHF,TGCAGCGTTGGAGACAGGGAGGGGGGTAGCAATCAGCCCCAGCATTTT
NA,NA,TRBJ2-7,13,TRBV18,CASSYGTSYEQYF,TGTGCCAGCTCATACGGGACTTCCTACGAGCAGTACTTC
TRBD1,NA,TRBJ1-5,15,TRBV5-1,CASSLGQGEYQPQHF,TGCGCCAGCAGCTTGGGACAGGGCGAGTATCAGCCCCAGCATTTT
TRBD2,NA,TRBJ2-7,16,TRBV5-4,CASSLGGLAGAYEQYF,TGTGCCAGCAGCTTGGGCGGACTAGCGGGGGCCTACGAGCAGTACTTC
NA,NA,TRBJ1-1,12,TRBV7-2,CASSSLTGGGFF,TGTGCCAGCAGCTCCCTGACCGGAGGAGGTTTCTTT
NA,NA,TRBJ1-1,14,TRBV28,CASSLGEGGTEAFF,TGTGCCAGCAGCTTAGGTGAGGGAGGCACTGAAGCTTTCTTT
TRBD2,NA,TRBJ2-2,18,TRBV5-8,CASSKPGTITLNTGELFF,TGTGCCAGCAGTAAACCGGGGACTATCACACTAAATACCGGGGAGCTGTTTTTT
NA,NA,TRBJ2-3,17,TRBV19,CASSPRGSTVSTDTQYF,TGTGCCAGTAGTCCTCGGGGCTCCACCGTGAGCACAGATACGCAGTATTTT
NA,NA,TRBJ2-1,15,TRBV7-9,CASNLATSSYNEQFF,TGTGCCAGCAATCTAGCGACGAGCTCCTACAATGAGCAGTTCTTC
TRBD2,NA,TRBJ2-1,14,TRBV5-1,CASSLSGGPDEQFF,TGCGCCAGCAGCTTGTCGGGAGGGCCTGATGAGCAGTTCTTC
NA,once,TRBJ1-5,14,TRBV27,CASSPHREGQPQHF,TGTGCCAGCAGTCCCCACAGGGAGGGCCAGCCCCAGCATTTT
TRBD1,few,TRBJ2-2,16,TRBV14,CASSPLRDRGSGELFF,TGTGCCAGCAGCCCCCTCCGGGACAGGGGAAGCGGGGAGCTGTTTTTT
NA,NA,TRBJ2-5,15,TRBV5-1,CASSLTGVLGETQYF,TGCGCCAGCAGCTTGACCGGGGTGTTAGGAGAGACCCAGTACTTC
NA,few,TRBJ1-3,14,TRBV7-2,CASSFTSSGNTIYF,TGTGCCAGCAGCTTCACGAGCTCTGGAAACACCATATATTTT
NA,NA,TRBJ2-2,14,TRBV5-1,CASRPDRYTGELFF,TGCGCCAGCAGACCTGACAGGTACACCGGGGAGCTGTTTTTT
NA,NA,TRBJ1-2,13,TRBV11-2,CASSPVTGRGYTF,TGTGCCAGCAGCCCCGTGACCGGGAGGGGCTACACCTTC
NA,NA,TRBJ2-3,14,TRBV7-3,CASSQTRSTDTQYF,TGTGCCAGCAGCCAGACTAGGAGCACAGATACGCAGTATTTT
NA,NA,TRBJ1-1,12,TRBV4-1,CASSQGPSEAFF,TGCGCCAGCAGCCAAGGGCCCTCAGAAGCTTTCTTT
NA,NA,TRBJ2-2,15,TRBV7-2,CASSQKYTNTGELFF,TGTGCCAGCAGCCAAAAATATACGAACACCGGGGAGCTGTTTTTT
NA,few,TRBJ2-2,13,TRBV7-2,CASSPTTSGELFF,TGTGCCAGCAGCCCCACCACTTCGGGGGAGCTGTTTTTT
TRBD2,few,TRBJ2-3,14,TRBV18,CASSPSGGTDTQYF,TGTGCCAGCTCACCTAGCGGGGGCACAGATACGCAGTATTTT
NA,NA,TRBJ2-7,14,TRBV11-1,CASSLGAGIYEQYF,TGTGCCAGCAGCTTAGGGGCAGGGATCTACGAGCAGTACTTC
NA,NA,TRBJ2-2,16,TRBV15,CATTEQFPKGSGELFF,TGTGCCACTACGGAACAGTTCCCGAAGGGCTCCGGGGAGCTGTTTTTT
TRBD1,NA,TRBJ1-1,14,TRBV19,CASTVQGAQTEAFF,TGTGCCAGTACCGTACAGGGGGCGCAGACTGAAGCTTTCTTT